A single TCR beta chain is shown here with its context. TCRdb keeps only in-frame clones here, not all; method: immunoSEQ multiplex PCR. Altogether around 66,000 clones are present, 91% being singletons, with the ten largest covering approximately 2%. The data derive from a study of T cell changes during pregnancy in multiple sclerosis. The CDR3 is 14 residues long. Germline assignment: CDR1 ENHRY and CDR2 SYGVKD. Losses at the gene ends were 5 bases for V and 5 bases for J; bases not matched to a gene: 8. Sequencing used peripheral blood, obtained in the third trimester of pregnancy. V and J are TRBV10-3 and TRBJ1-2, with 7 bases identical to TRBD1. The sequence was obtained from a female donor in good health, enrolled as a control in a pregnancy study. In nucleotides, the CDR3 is TGTGCCATCAGTCAGGGGGATGGGTCGTATGGCTACACCTTC. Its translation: CAISQGDGSYGYTF.